What follows are 4 T cell receptor beta chains derived from one specimen sequenced in a study of blood T cell repertoires in COVID-19. Profiled with immunoSEQ multiplex PCR; TCRdb holds only in-frame clones, not every one. Found here are 75,000 or so clones, around 80% of them singletons; the top ten hold 4.5% to 7%. The sequenced sample was peripheral blood. All receptors derive from a man in his 60s with active or convalescent COVID-19.

J is TRBJ2-7 and V is TRBV6-2 or TRBV6-3; TRBD1 aligns across 9 bases. The V gene end was trimmed by 0 bases and the J gene end by 7 bases; junction bases not matched to a gene: 7. The CDR3 is 15 residues long. Germline CDR1 reads MNHEY; CDR2 reads SVGEGT. Here the CDR3 reads CASSYSTGGGREQYF. CDR3 bases: TGTGCCAGCAGTTACTCCACAGGGGGCGGTCGGGAGCAGTACTTC.

This chain joins TRBV7-9 and TRBJ2-5, with unresolved D. V was trimmed by 5 bases and J by 2 bases, leaving 12 bases between them. CDR3 size: 14 residues. CDR1 SEHNR and CDR2 FQNEAQ come from the germline V gene (reference sequence). The DNA of the CDR3 is TGTGCCAGCAGCCACGACTGGCTACAAGAGACCCAGTACTTC. This sequence encodes CASSHDWLQETQYF.

The chain is built from TRBV5-4 and TRBJ2-1, with 8 nucleotides matching TRBD2. Losses at the gene ends were 2 bases for V and 1 base for J; bases not matched to a gene: 2. The germline CDR1 and CDR2 sequences are SGHNT and YYREEE (reference sequence). The CDR3 covers 15 residues. CDR3 sequence reads: CASSLAGVSYNEQFF. DNA for the CDR3: TGTGCCAGCAGCTTAGCGGGGGTGTCCTACAATGAGCAGTTCTTC.

V gene TRBV11-2 combines with J gene TRBJ1-3, with D perhaps TRBD1 (6 bases). Germline CDR1 reads SGHAT; CDR2 reads FQNNGV. The CDR3 has 13 residues. V was pared by 3 bases and J by 8 bases, with 11 bases between. CDR3 coding DNA: TGTGCCAGCAGCTTTTTACAGGGAGACACCATATATTTT. This translates into CASSFLQGDTIYF. The full variable domain, its missing parts supplied by reference TRBV11-2 and TRBJ1-3, is EAGVAQSPRYKIIEKRQSVAFWCNPISGHATLYWYQQILGQGPKLLIQFQNNGVVDDSQLPKDRFSAERLKGVDSTLKIQPAKLEDSAVYLCASSFLQGDTIYFGEGSWLTVV.